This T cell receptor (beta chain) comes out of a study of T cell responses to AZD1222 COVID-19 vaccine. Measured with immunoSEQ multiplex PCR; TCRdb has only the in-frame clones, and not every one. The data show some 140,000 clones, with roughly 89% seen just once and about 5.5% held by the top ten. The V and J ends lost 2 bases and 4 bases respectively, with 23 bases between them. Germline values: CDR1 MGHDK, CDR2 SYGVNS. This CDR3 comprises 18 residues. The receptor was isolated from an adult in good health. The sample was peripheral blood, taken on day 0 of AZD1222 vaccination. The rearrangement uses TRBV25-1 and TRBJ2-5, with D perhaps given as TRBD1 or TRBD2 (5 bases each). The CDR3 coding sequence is TGTGCCAGCAGTGAAGTCCCGCCCGGGACCCTGGTGGGAGAGACCCAGTACTTC. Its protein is CASSEVPPGTLVGETQYF. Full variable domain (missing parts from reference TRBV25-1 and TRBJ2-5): EADIYQTPRYLVIGTGKKITLECSQTMGHDKMYWYQQDPGMELHLIHYSYGVNSTEKGDLSSESTVSRIRTEHFPLTLESARPSHTSQYLCASSEVPPGTLVGETQYFGPGTRLLVL.